The 9 T cell receptor beta chains listed next were all sequenced from one sample in a study of CXCR3-negative and CXCR3-positive naive CD8 T cells. The study made its TRB cDNA libraries by 5' RACE, adding UMI labels. Each CDR3 protein gets one entry in TCRdb, which reprocessed the 5' RACE reads and gives no DNA. The table lists 8,000 to 10,000 distinct CDR3 sequences. The sequenced sample was naive CXCR3- CD8+ T cells from blood. The subset: CD45RO-CCR7+CD27+CD95- naive CD8+ T cells lacking CXCR3 (TNR3-). Source of these receptors: a human donor in good health. Some clones in this sample may be carry-over from other donors' samples.

This rearrangement joins TRBV29-1 to TRBJ2-2; the TCRdb call, TRBD1, lacks DNA for checking. The germline V gene has CDR1 SQVTM and CDR2 ANQGSEA. The CDR3 runs 15 residues. The CDR3 loop is CSVAGQFLGTGELFF.

In terms of frequency, this clonotype is medium-sized. V gene TRBV29-1 combines with J gene TRBJ2-3; lacking DNA, the TRBD2 call made by TCRdb goes unchecked. The CDR3 extends over 15 amino acids. Germline CDR1 and CDR2: SQVTM and ANQGSEA. The CDR3: CSANPRLAGVDTQYF.

The chain combines TRBV3-1 with TRBJ1-1; TCRdb designates TRBD1, a call that cannot be tested without DNA. The CDR3 length is 14 residues. Germline loops: CDR1 LGHDT, CDR2 YNNKEL (reference sequence). The CDR3: CASSPGPTNTEAFF.

By frequency, this clonotype is medium-sized. The rearrangement links TRBV5-6 to TRBJ1-2. CDR1 is SGHDT, CDR2 YYEEEE, per germline. The CDR3 sequence is 17 residues long. This chain's CDR3 is CASRTRGTAAYGYGYTF.

This clonotype is called medium-sized based on its frequency. This chain uses TRBV7-9 with TRBJ2-2; TCRdb reports TRBD1, a call that lacks DNA to check it against. CDR3 size: 13 residues. CDR1 is SEHNR and CDR2 is FQNEAQ in the germline V gene (reference sequence). The CDR3 protein is CASREGGTGELFF.

This clonotype counts as medium-sized (0.01 to 0.1%) by frequency. The chain has TRBV12-3 or TRBV12-4 and TRBJ1-2. This CDR3 comprises 15 residues. The CDR3 region is CASRPDRGANYGYTF.

This clonotype ranks as medium-sized in terms of frequency. The chain joins TRBV29-1 to TRBJ2-1; the TCRdb call, TRBD2, lacks DNA for checking. This CDR3 region has 16 residues. Looked up from germline, CDR1 is SQVTM and CDR2 is ANQGSEA. The CDR3 reads CSVEPREGAYYNEQFF.

This clonotype is deemed medium-sized (0.01 to 0.1%) by its frequency. J is TRBJ2-1 and V is TRBV10-3; the D gene TCRdb calls, TRBD2, cannot be checked with no DNA. The CDR3 is 15 amino acids. Germline V lookup: CDR1 ENHRY, CDR2 SYGVKD. CDR3 sequence: CAISEGAGGYNEQFF.

The chain links TRBV2 to TRBJ2-1. The length of the CDR3 is 16 residues. From germline, CDR1 is SNHLY and CDR2 FYNNEI. CDR3 sequence reads: CASSAYLIQTYNEQFF. Variable domain in full (rest from reference TRBV2 and TRBJ2-1): EPEVTQTPSHQVTQMGQEVILRCVPISNHLYFYWYRQILGQKVEFLVSFYNNEISEKSEIFDDQFSVERPDGSNFTLKIRSTKLEDSAMYFCASSAYLIQTYNEQFFGPGTRLTVL.